The source of this TCR beta chain is a study of identical twins. One entry per CDR3 protein results from TCRdb running MiXCR on the 5' RACE reads. Of around 240,000 distinct CDR3 sequences listed, about 10% were seen once; the top ten hold less than 12%. There are a few counts of this clonotype. Germline V gives CDR1 LNHNV, CDR2 YYDKDF (reference sequence). The CDR3 contains 16 residues. Trimming cost V 4 bases and J 6 bases, with 18 bases left between them. This TCR derives from a man aged 50 to 60 in good health. Sequences were obtained from memory T cells sorted from blood. The rearrangement joins TRBV15 to TRBJ2-2, with D maybe TRBD1 (5 bases). The CDR3 loop reads CATSNGQGEHSGELFF. CDR3 in DNA: TGTGCCACCAGCAACGGTCAGGGTGAACATTCCGGGGAGCTGTTTTTT. Full variable domain (outside the CDR3, taken from reference TRBV15 and TRBJ2-2): DAMVIQNPRYQVTQFGKPVTLSCSQTLNHNVMYWYQQKSSQAPKLLFHYYDKDFNNEADTPDNFQSRRPNTSFCFLDIRSPGLGDTAMYLCATSNGQGEHSGELFFGEGSRLTVL.